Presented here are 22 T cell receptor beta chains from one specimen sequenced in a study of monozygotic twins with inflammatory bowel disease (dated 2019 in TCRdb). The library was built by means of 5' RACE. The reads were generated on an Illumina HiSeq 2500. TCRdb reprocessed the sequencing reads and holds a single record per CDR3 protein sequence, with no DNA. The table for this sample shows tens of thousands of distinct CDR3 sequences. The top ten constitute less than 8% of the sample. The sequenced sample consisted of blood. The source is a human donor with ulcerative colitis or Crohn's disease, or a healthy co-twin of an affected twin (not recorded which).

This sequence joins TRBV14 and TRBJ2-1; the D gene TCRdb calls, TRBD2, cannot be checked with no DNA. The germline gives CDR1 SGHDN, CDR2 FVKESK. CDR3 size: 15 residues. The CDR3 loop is CASSRDYRPRNEQFF.

CDR3 sequence: CASSKERGQSSPLHF. The chain carries TRBV13 and TRBJ1-6; TCRdb designates TRBD1, a call that cannot be tested without DNA. Germline CDR1 reads PRHDT; CDR2 reads FYEKMQ (reference sequence). CDR3 length: 15 amino acids.

CDR3 protein: CASSPDRLIQYF. The J gene is TRBJ2-4, the V gene TRBV19. This CDR3 contains 12 residues. From germline, CDR1 is LNHDA and CDR2 SQIVND (reference sequence). Full variable domain (outside the CDR3, taken from reference TRBV19 and TRBJ2-4): DGGITQSPKYLFRKEGQNVTLSCEQNLNHDAMYWYRQDPGQGLRLIYYSQIVNDFQKGDIAEGYSVSREKKESFPLTVTSAQKNPTAFYLCASSPDRLIQYFGAGTRLSVL.

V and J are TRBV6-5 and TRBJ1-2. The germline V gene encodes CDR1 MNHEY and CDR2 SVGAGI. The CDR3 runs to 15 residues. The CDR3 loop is CASSYSSNSPDGYTF.

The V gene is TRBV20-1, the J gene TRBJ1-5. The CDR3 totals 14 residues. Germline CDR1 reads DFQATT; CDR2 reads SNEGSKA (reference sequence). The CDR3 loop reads CSARDSGGLGPQHF.

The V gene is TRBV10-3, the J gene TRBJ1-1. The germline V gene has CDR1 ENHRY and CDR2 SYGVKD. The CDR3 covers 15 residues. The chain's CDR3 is CAISDERGGSTEAFF.

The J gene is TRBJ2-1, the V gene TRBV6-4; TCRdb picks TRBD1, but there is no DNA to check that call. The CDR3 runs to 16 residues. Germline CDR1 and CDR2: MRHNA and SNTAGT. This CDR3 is CASTAAPGGQGNEQFF.

This CDR3 is CASSYGRGTYEQYF. The chain joins TRBV6-5 to TRBJ2-7; the D call from TCRdb, TRBD1, cannot be confirmed without DNA. Per the germline V gene, CDR1 is MNHEY and CDR2 is SVGAGI. The CDR3 length is 14 residues.

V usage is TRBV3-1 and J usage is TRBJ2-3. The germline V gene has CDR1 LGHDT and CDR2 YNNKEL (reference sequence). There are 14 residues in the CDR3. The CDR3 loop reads CASSQDHTTDTQYF.

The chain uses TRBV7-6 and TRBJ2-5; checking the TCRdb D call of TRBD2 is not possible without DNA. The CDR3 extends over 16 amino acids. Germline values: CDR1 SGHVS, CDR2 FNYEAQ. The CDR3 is CASSSSASGGWETQYF.

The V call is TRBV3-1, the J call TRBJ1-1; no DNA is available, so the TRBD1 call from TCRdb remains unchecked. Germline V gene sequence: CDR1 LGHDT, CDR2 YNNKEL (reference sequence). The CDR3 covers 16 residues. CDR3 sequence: CASSQGQGIGNTEAFF. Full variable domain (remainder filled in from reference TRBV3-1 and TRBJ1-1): DTAVSQTPKYLVTQMGNDKSIKCEQNLGHDTMYWYKQDSKKFLKIMFSYNNKELIINETVPNRFSPKSPDKAHLNLHINSLELGDSAVYFCASSQGQGIGNTEAFFGQGTRLTVV.

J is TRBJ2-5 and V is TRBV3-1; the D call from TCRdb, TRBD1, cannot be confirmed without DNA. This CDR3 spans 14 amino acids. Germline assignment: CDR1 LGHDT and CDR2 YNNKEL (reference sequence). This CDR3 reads CASSPVGGEETQYF.

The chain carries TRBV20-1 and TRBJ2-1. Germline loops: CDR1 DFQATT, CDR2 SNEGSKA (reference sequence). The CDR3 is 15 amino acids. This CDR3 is CSARTSKSSYNEQFF.

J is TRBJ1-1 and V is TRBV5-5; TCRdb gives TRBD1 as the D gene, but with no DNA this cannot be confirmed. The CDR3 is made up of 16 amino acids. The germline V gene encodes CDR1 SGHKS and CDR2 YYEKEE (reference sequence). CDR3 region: CTSSFSPFGGYAEAFF.

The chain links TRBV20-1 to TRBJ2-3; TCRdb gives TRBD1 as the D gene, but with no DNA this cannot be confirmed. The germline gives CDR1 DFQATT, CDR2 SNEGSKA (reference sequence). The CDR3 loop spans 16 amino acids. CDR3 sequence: CSARDRQRGNTDTQYF.

The CDR3: CSARDLRLAIGEQYF. V and J are TRBV20-1 and TRBJ2-7; absent DNA, TCRdb's TRBD2 call cannot be checked. This CDR3 spans 15 amino acids. Germline CDR1 reads DFQATT; CDR2 reads SNEGSKA (reference sequence).

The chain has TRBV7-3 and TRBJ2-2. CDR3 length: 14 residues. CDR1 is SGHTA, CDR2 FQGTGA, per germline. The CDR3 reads CASSSRAFTGELFF. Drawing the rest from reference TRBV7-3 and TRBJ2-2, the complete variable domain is GAGVSQTPSNKVTEKGKYVELRCDPISGHTALYWYRQSLGQGPEFLIYFQGTGAADDSGLPNDRFFAVRPEGSVSTLKIQRTERGDSAVYLCASSSRAFTGELFFGEGSRLTVL.

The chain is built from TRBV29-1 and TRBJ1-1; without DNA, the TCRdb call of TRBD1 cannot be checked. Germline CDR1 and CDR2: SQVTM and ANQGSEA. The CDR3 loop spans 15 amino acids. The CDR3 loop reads CSGKRDRVSGTEAFF.

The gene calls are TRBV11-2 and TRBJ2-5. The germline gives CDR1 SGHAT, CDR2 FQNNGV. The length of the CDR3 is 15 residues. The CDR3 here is CASSLRVKGGETQYF.

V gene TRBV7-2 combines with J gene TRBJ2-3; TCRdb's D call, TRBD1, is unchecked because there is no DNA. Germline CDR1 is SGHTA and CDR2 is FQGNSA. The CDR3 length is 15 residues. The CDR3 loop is CASSLSGHRTDTQYF. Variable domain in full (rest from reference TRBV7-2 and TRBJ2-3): GAGVSQSPSNKVTEKGKDVELRCDPISGHTALYWYRQSLGQGLEFLIYFQGNSAPDKSGLPSDRFSAERTGGSVSTLTIQRTQQEDSAVYLCASSLSGHRTDTQYFGPGTRLTVL.

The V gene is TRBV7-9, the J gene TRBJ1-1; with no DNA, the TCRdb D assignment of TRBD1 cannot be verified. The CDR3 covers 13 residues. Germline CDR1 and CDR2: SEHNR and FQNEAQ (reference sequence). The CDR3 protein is CASRDRGGTEAFF.

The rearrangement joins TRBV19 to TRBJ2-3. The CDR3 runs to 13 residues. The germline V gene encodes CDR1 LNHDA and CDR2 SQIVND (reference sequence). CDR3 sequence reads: CASSRGFGDTQYF. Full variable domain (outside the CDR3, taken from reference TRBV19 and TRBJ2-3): DGGITQSPKYLFRKEGQNVTLSCEQNLNHDAMYWYRQDPGQGLRLIYYSQIVNDFQKGDIAEGYSVSREKKESFPLTVTSAQKNPTAFYLCASSRGFGDTQYFGPGTRLTVL.